A single sample gave rise to the 7 T cell receptor beta chains below, sequenced in a study of T cells in Graves' hyperthyroidism and ophthalmopathy. Authors of the study amplified TCR beta CDR3 regions from RNA transcripts. The HTBI primer set drove a first-round RT-PCR of the TCR CDR3. TCRdb reprocessed the multiplex PCR reads with MiXCR, giving one entry per CDR3 protein. The data show 500,000 to 650,000 distinct CDR3 sequences, around 15% seen once. Material for sequencing was blood. The receptors originated from a woman aged 40 to 50 with Graves' hyperthyroidism.

The chain has TRBV6-1 and TRBJ2-1; D not resolved. The V and J ends lost 5 bases and 2 bases respectively, with 16 bases between them. CDR1 and CDR2 (germline): MNHNS, SASEGT. This CDR3 spans 16 amino acids. CDR3: CASSPFPEPPYNEQFF. Here the CDR3 DNA reads TGTGCCAGCAGTCCATTCCCCGAACCCCCCTACAATGAGCAGTTCTTC.

This clonotype has ten or more counts. The chain is built from TRBV30 and TRBJ1-1; D might be TRBD1 (5 bases). This CDR3 has 14 residues. Germline CDR1 GTSNPN, CDR2 SVGIG (reference sequence). The V end lost 3 bases, the J end lost 0 bases, and 11 bases lay between the germline ends. CDR3 protein: CAWSQQEMNTEAFF. CDR3 coding DNA: TGTGCCTGGAGCCAACAGGAGATGAACACTGAAGCTTTCTTT.

In its sample, this clonotype was seen many times. The chain joins TRBV7-2 to TRBJ2-5, with D possibly being TRBD1 or TRBD2 (6 bases each). Trimming took 4 bases from V and 5 from J, leaving 17 bases between them. The germline V gene encodes CDR1 SGHTA and CDR2 FQGNSA. CDR3 length equals 15 residues. Written as DNA, the CDR3 is TGTGCCAGCAGCTCCAGCGGGTTGAGGGGGGAGACCCAGTACTTC. Its protein is CASSSSGLRGETQYF.

This clonotype occurred many times. J is TRBJ2-6 and V is TRBV2; D gene ambiguous. The CDR3 has 14 residues. The V and J ends lost 7 bases and 0 bases respectively, with 7 bases between them. Germline values: CDR1 SNHLY, CDR2 FYNNEI. The CDR3 coding sequence is TGTGCCAGCAACGAGCTCTCTGGGGCCAACGTCCTGACTTTC. Amino acid sequence: CASNELSGANVLTF.

V gene TRBV5-6 combines with J gene TRBJ2-4, with D possibly matching TRBD2 (6 bases). CDR3 length: 12 residues. CDR1 SGHDT and CDR2 YYEEEE come from the germline V gene. V dropped 0 bases and J dropped 10 bases, with 8 bases sitting between them. The CDR3 spells CASSLAEGIQYF. DNA of the CDR3: TGTGCCAGCAGCTTGGCGGAGGGGATTCAGTACTTC.

The CDR3 nucleotides read TGTGCCAGCAGTACCGGGACAGGGGGCAGCAATGGCTACACCTTC. The encoded protein is CASSTGTGGSNGYTF. The V call is TRBV12-3 or TRBV12-4, the J call TRBJ1-2, with TRBD1 identical over 12 bases. Trimming at V came to 5 bases and at J to 6 bases, leaving 7 bases not matched to a gene. The CDR3 has 15 residues.

This clonotype has ten or more counts. V gene TRBV12-3 or TRBV12-4 combines with J gene TRBJ1-4; 8 bases map to TRBD1. Unmatched junction bases numbered 6, after V lost 1 base and J lost 8 bases. This CDR3 region has 15 residues. CDR3 loop: CASSLGTGIVEKLFF. The CDR3 nucleotides read TGTGCCAGCAGTTTAGGGACAGGGATTGTCGAAAAACTGTTTTTT.